This T cell receptor (beta chain) was found in a study of shared clonotypes between healthy human individuals. Whole-study results and caveats: Clonotype sharing among the donors was expected to vary with sequencing depth.

V lost 5 bases and J lost 3, with 11 bases in between. CDR3 length: 13 amino acids. Germline-derived CDR1 and CDR2 are SGHTA and FQGNSA. Method: immunoSEQ multiplex PCR; TCRdb's copy keeps in-frame clones and lacks some. Among 2 million to 2.5 million clones, approximately 94% were seen once, and the ten largest hold 0.36%. All participating donors were Caucasian adults from Nashville, Tennessee. This clone was counted a single time. The antigen remains undetermined. This clonotype originated in a man between 18 and 35 years old in good health. Some clones in this sample may be carry-over from other donors' samples. Input material: naive CD4+ T cells from PBMCs. Regarding subset: CD45RA+ positively selected. This chain connects TRBV7-2 to TRBJ2-7, with a tentative D call TRBD1 (6 bases). The CDR3, as DNA: TGTGCCAGCAGCCGCCGAGGGGGCTACGAGCAGTACTTC. It is translated as CASSRRGGYEQYF.